The 32 T cell receptor beta chains below all came from one sample that was sequenced in a study of breast tumors, draining lymph nodes, adjacent tissues. A single record per CDR3 protein comes from TCRdb applying MiXCR to the multiplex PCR reads. The sample includes 200,000 to 250,000 distinct CDR3 sequences, under 40% seen only once; the top ten take 3% to 4.5%. Breast cancer patients provided tissue from their axillary draining lymph nodes. Source material: axillary lymph node tissue. The origin of the receptors is a female donor with breast cancer. Some clones in this sample may be carry-over from other donors' samples.

This rearrangement joins TRBV19 to TRBJ1-1; D unclear. CDR3 length: 14 residues. V lost 5 bases to trimming and J lost 3 bases, with 13 bases between them. Germline CDR1 is LNHDA and CDR2 is SQIVND (reference sequence). The CDR3 region has the DNA TGTGCCAGTAGTTTCGGGTTCGGGGACACTGAAGCTTTCTTT. Its translation: CASSFGFGDTEAFF.

The rearrangement uses TRBV2 and TRBJ2-4; the D gene could be TRBD1 or TRBD2 (5 bases each). Between the trimmed V and J ends, which lost 2 bases and 8 bases, there was a span of 13 bases. The CDR3 has 14 amino acids. The germline V gene has CDR1 SNHLY and CDR2 FYNNEI. For the CDR3, the DNA is TGTGCCAGCAGTGAACGGGACGGGGAGCACATTCAGTACTTC. Encoded protein: CASSERDGEHIQYF. The full variable domain, its missing parts supplied by reference TRBV2 and TRBJ2-4, is EPEVTQTPSHQVTQMGQEVILRCVPISNHLYFYWYRQILGQKVEFLVSFYNNEISEKSEIFDDQFSVERPDGSNFTLKIRSTKLEDSAMYFCASSERDGEHIQYFGAGTRLSVL.

This clonotype showed up many times. The chain joins TRBV5-6 to TRBJ2-3; 9 nucleotides agree with TRBD1. Germline CDR1 SGHDT, CDR2 YYEEEE. This CDR3 comprises 12 residues. V lost 5 bases to trimming and J lost 7 bases; unmatched junction nucleotides: 2. CDR3 in DNA: TGTGCCAGCAGACAGGGGGCGAATACGCAGTATTTT. It encodes CASRQGANTQYF.

The table lists this clonotype with many counts. The rearrangement links TRBV20-1 to TRBJ2-5, with no clear D. V lost 2 bases and J lost 2, with 9 bases in between. The CDR3 has 13 residues. Germline V CDR1 and CDR2: DFQATT, SNEGSKA (reference sequence). The CDR3 nucleotides are TGCAGTGCTAGAATAGGGCCACAAGAGACCCAGTACTTC. It encodes CSARIGPQETQYF.

In this sample, this clonotype turned up many times. The V call is TRBV7-6, the J call TRBJ2-7; 7 bases are a match to TRBD1. The germline CDR1 and CDR2 sequences are SGHVS and FNYEAQ. The length of the CDR3 is 15 residues. The J segment lost 3 bases and the V segment lost 3 bases, leaving 8 bases of the junction unmatched. This CDR3 is CASSLGAQGNYEQYF. DNA for the CDR3: TGTGCCAGCAGCTTGGGCGCACAGGGGAACTACGAGCAGTACTTC. Supplemented by reference TRBV7-6 and TRBJ2-7, the full variable domain reads GAGVSQSPRYKVTKRGQDVALRCDPISGHVSLYWYRQALGQGPEFLTYFNYEAQQDKSGLPNDRFSAERPEGSISTLTIQRTEQRDSAMYRCASSLGAQGNYEQYFGPGTRLTVT.

The chain combines TRBV25-1 with TRBJ1-2; the D gene is possibly TRBD1 (5 bases). With 4 bases removed from V and 3 bases from J, the gap between germline ends came to 12 bases. Germline CDR1 is MGHDK and CDR2 is SYGVNS. The CDR3 contains 14 residues. The CDR3 DNA reads TGTGCCAGCAGTGCTACGGACAACCACTATGGCTACACCTTC. Translating it yields CASSATDNHYGYTF.

This clonotype was seen many times. The chain has TRBV7-2 and TRBJ1-2; 9 nucleotides line up with TRBD1. V dropped 2 bases and J dropped 8; count of bases not matched to a gene: 6. This CDR3 contains 14 residues. CDR1 is SGHTA and CDR2 is FQGNSA in the germline V gene. The CDR3 DNA sequence: TGTGCCAGCAGCTTATCTACAGGGGGCCGGGGCTACACCTTC. This encodes CASSLSTGGRGYTF. The entire variable domain, with the rest obtained from reference TRBV7-2 and TRBJ1-2, is as follows: GAGVSQSPSNKVTEKGKDVELRCDPISGHTALYWYRQSLGQGLEFLIYFQGNSAPDKSGLPSDRFSAERTGGSVSTLTIQRTQQEDSAVYLCASSLSTGGRGYTFGSGTRLTVV.

V is TRBV12-3 or TRBV12-4 and J is TRBJ1-2, with 8 bases identical to TRBD1. Germline trimming cut 4 bases from V and 0 bases from J; bases unmatched to any gene: 4. The CDR3 consists of 15 residues. DNA for the CDR3: TGTGCCAGCAGTTACGGACAGGGCACTAACTATGGCTACACCTTC. This codes for CASSYGQGTNYGYTF.

This clonotype was counted a few times. This sequence joins TRBV7-2 and TRBJ1-1, with D perhaps TRBD1 (6 bases). The CDR3 totals 14 residues. V dropped 0 bases and J dropped 5 bases, with 10 bases sitting between them. Germline-derived CDR1 and CDR2 are SGHTA and FQGNSA. The CDR3: CASSLASQGTEAFF. CDR3 nucleotide sequence: TGTGCCAGCAGCTTAGCGTCCCAGGGGACTGAAGCTTTCTTT.

The chain employs TRBV19 and TRBJ2-6; tentative D call: TRBD2 (7 bases). Trimming cost V 3 bases and J 4 bases, with 16 bases left between them. The germline V gene has CDR1 LNHDA and CDR2 SQIVND (reference sequence). The CDR3 sequence is 17 residues long. The CDR3 DNA reads as TGTGCCAGTAGTATCACGGCGGGGGCGAGAGGGGCCAACGTCCTGACTTTC. This encodes CASSITAGARGANVLTF.

This clonotype appeared many times. The chain links TRBV24-1 to TRBJ1-2, with 8 bases that match TRBD1. Germline CDR1 reads KGHDR; CDR2 reads SFDVKD. V lost 2 bases to trimming and J lost 2 bases; unmatched junction nucleotides: 0. CDR3 length equals 14 residues. The CDR3 reads CATSDWDRNYGYTF. CDR3 nucleotides: TGTGCCACCAGTGATTGGGACAGGAACTATGGCTACACCTTC.

This clonotype was seen at least ten times. This chain joins TRBV6-6 and TRBJ2-3; 10 bases line up with TRBD2. This CDR3 is 18 amino acids long. Germline CDR1 and CDR2: MNHNY and SVGAGI (reference sequence). V shed 0 bases, J shed 3 bases, and the junction held 9 bases outside the gene matches. For the CDR3, the DNA is TGTGCCAGCAGTTACTCGAGGTCTAGCGGGGGTTCGACAGATACGCAGTATTTT. It codes for CASSYSRSSGGSTDTQYF.

Points on this clonotype: A read error is possible here, since a much larger clone lies one base away. The rearrangement joins TRBV7-9 to TRBJ2-1, with 9 bases fitting TRBD2. In germline, CDR1 is SEHNR, CDR2 FQNEAQ (reference sequence). This CDR3 has 16 amino acids. With 5 bases clipped from V and 5 bases from J, the junction kept 10 bases outside the gene matches. CDR3 in amino acids: CASSLFTSGPHNEQFF. The CDR3 bases are TGTGCCAGCAGCCTATTCACTAGCGGGCCCCACAATGAGCAGTTCTTC.

Regarding this clonotype: The DNA is left out, because the CDR3 cannot be placed on it with certainty; the CDR3 is given as TCRdb lists it. The chain couples TRBV7-2 to TRBJ2-2; no DNA check was done on the table's D call, TRBD2. Germline CDR1 reads SGHTA; CDR2 reads FQGNSA. The CDR3 totals 22 residues, both ends included. This CDR3 is CASSLEGGYEQYFGPGTGELFF.

Concerning this clonotype itself: This may stem from a read error, because a much larger clone lies one nucleotide away. V usage is TRBV7-2 and J usage is TRBJ2-1; D gene uncertain. Germline-derived CDR1 and CDR2 are SGHTA and FQGNSA. V was pared by 5 bases and J by 0 bases, with 14 bases between. There are 16 residues in the CDR3. This chain's CDR3 is CASSGDASSSYNEQFF. The CDR3 region has the DNA TGTGCCAGCAGCGGCGATGCCAGCTCCTCCTACAATGAGCAGTTCTTC.

This clonotype was detected ten times or more. The rearrangement uses TRBV12-3 or TRBV12-4 and TRBJ2-7; 8 bases are a match to TRBD2. This CDR3 contains 15 residues. V was pared by 6 bases and J by 0 bases, with 7 bases of the junction left unmatched. CDR3 sequence: CASSRRGTSSYEQYF. The CDR3 nucleotides are TGTGCCAGCAGCCGAAGGGGGACTAGCTCCTACGAGCAGTACTTC.

The chain carries TRBV28 and TRBJ1-5, with TRBD1 matching over 11 bases. Germline V gene sequence: CDR1 MDHEN, CDR2 SYDVKM. The CDR3 runs 16 residues. The V and J ends lost 1 base and 9 bases, in that order; junction bases with no gene match: 8. The CDR3, as DNA: TGTGCCAGCAGTTTATTGGACAGGGGGCACCCGAGGCCCCAGCATTTT. This translates into CASSLLDRGHPRPQHF.

This clonotype was seen many times. V is TRBV2 and J is TRBJ2-7, with no clear D. This CDR3 comprises 13 residues. Between the trimmed V and J ends, which lost 5 bases and 4 bases, there was a span of 12 bases. Germline CDR1 is SNHLY and CDR2 is FYNNEI. CDR3: CASSSGRHYEQYF. The CDR3, as DNA: TGTGCCAGCAGTTCAGGACGGCATTACGAGCAGTACTTC.

This clonotype was seen ten or more times. The chain is built from TRBV5-1 and TRBJ2-3; the match to TRBD2 covers 9 bases. V gave up 0 bases and J gave up 6 bases; unmatched junction bases: 8. From germline, CDR1 is SGHRS and CDR2 YFSETQ. The CDR3 is 16 residues long. CDR3: CASSLVGRGGMDTQYF. The CDR3 nucleotides read TGCGCCAGCAGCTTGGTCGGGCGGGGGGGCATGGATACGCAGTATTTT.

This clonotype was detected only a few times. The rearrangement links TRBV3-1 to TRBJ2-3; no definite D call. Germline V gene lookup returns CDR1 LGHDT and CDR2 YNNKEL (reference sequence). V lost 6 bases, J lost 4 bases, and 11 bases lay in between. This CDR3 has 13 amino acids. Here the CDR3 DNA reads TGTGCCAGCAGTCACAGATGGGCAGATACGCAGTATTTT. It encodes CASSHRWADTQYF.

This clonotype was picked up many times. The rearrangement links TRBV24-1 to TRBJ2-1; D is tentatively TRBD1 or TRBD2 (5 bases each). V was clipped by 7 bases and J by 5 bases, with 17 bases between them. This CDR3 is 15 amino acids long. Germline lookup yields CDR1 KGHDR and CDR2 SFDVKD. CDR3 amino acids: CATSAPGTGNNEQFF. CDR3 nucleotides: TGTGCCACCAGCGCCCCCGGGACGGGAAACAATGAGCAGTTCTTC.

The chain has TRBV19 and TRBJ1-3; D ambiguous. CDR1 is LNHDA and CDR2 is SQIVND in the germline V gene (reference sequence). V shed 8 bases and J shed 7 bases, with 15 bases lying between them. The CDR3 spans 13 residues. CDR3 in amino acids: CASSTSGMNTIYF. The DNA of the CDR3 is TGTGCCAGTTCGACTAGCGGGATGAACACCATATATTTT.

Turning to this clonotype: This could be a read error, since a much larger clone is one nucleotide away. The chain has TRBV6-5 and TRBJ2-2; the D gene is possibly TRBD1 (5 bases). Germline CDR1 MNHEY, CDR2 SVGAGI. This CDR3 has 17 amino acids. V was shortened by 11 bases and J by 5 bases, with 27 bases between the two germline ends. The CDR3 DNA follows: TGTGCCGGCACTGATCCCCTTGGGGCCCATGGAACCGGGGAGCTGTTTTTT. Encoded protein: CAGTDPLGAHGTGELFF.

This clonotype was detected ten times or more. The chain combines TRBV7-3 with TRBJ2-1; D not resolved. The CDR3 totals 14 residues. V was cut by 1 base and J by 7 bases, with 11 bases left in between. Germline V lookup: CDR1 SGHTA, CDR2 FQGTGA. The CDR3 DNA is TGTGCCAGCAGCTTAAGTGCAGGTATGAATGAGCAGTTCTTC. Amino acids: CASSLSAGMNEQFF.

V and J are TRBV18 and TRBJ1-4, with TRBD1 identical over 8 bases. Losses at the gene ends were 8 bases for V and 7 bases for J; bases not matched to a gene: 9. CDR1 is KGHSH and CDR2 is LQKENI in the germline V gene. The CDR3 runs to 14 residues. CDR3 nucleotide sequence: TGTGCCAGCCGTATGACAGGGGTCGGTGAAAAACTGTTTTTT. Encoded protein: CASRMTGVGEKLFF.

This clonotype has a handful of counts. This chain uses TRBV5-4 with TRBJ2-7; no clear D gene. V was shortened by 4 bases and J by 0 bases, with 14 bases between the two germline ends. Germline CDR1 is SGHNT and CDR2 is YYREEE (reference sequence). This CDR3 has 15 residues. The CDR3 loop reads CASSTPATPSYEQYF. CDR3 in DNA: TGTGCCAGCAGCACCCCGGCGACTCCCTCCTACGAGCAGTACTTC.

The rearrangement uses TRBV5-5 and TRBJ1-4, with 8 bases lining up with TRBD1. CDR1 SGHKS and CDR2 YYEKEE come from the germline V gene (reference sequence). CDR3 size: 12 residues. CDR3 nucleotides: TGTGCTTCCAGGGGGCTTTATGAAAAACTGTTTTTT. Its protein product is CASRGLYEKLFF.

This clonotype was observed many times. V gene TRBV19 combines with J gene TRBJ2-2; D unclear. V shed 3 bases and J shed 4 bases, with 15 bases lying between them. This CDR3 spans 16 amino acids. Germline CDR1 and CDR2: LNHDA and SQIVND (reference sequence). The CDR3 loop reads CASSIRARMGTGELFF. In nucleotides, the CDR3 is TGTGCCAGTAGTATTAGGGCACGAATGGGCACCGGGGAGCTGTTTTTT.

The V call is TRBV6-4, the J call TRBJ1-3, with a weak D call TRBD1 (5 bases). This CDR3 spans 18 amino acids. V dropped 5 bases and J dropped 0 bases, with 20 bases sitting between them. Germline CDR1 reads MRHNA; CDR2 reads SNTAGT. CDR3 sequence (DNA): TGTGCCAGCAGTCGCGGGGGGTCGGACTTCCACTCTGGAAACACCATATATTTT. This encodes CASSRGGSDFHSGNTIYF.

The V call is TRBV13, the J call TRBJ2-7; maybe TRBD2 (6 bases). V gave up 2 bases and J gave up 7 bases, with 15 bases separating them. The CDR3 runs to 14 residues. The germline CDR1 and CDR2 sequences are PRHDT and FYEKMQ (reference sequence). CDR3 DNA sequence: TGTGCCAGCAGCTTACCGGGAGACAAGGGAGAGCAGTACTTC. Translation: CASSLPGDKGEQYF.

The table lists this clonotype with a count of one. V usage is TRBV29-1 and J usage is TRBJ1-4; 9 nucleotides agree with TRBD1. This CDR3 has 14 residues. The J segment lost 2 bases and the V segment lost 4 bases, leaving 2 bases of the junction unmatched. Germline CDR1 and CDR2: SQVTM and ANQGSEA. The CDR3 is CSVGGTGTNEKLFF. The CDR3 coding sequence is TGCAGCGTTGGGGGGACAGGGACTAATGAAAAACTGTTTTTT.

The V call is TRBV15, the J call TRBJ1-1, with D perhaps matching TRBD1 (5 bases). The CDR3 runs to 16 residues. The germline gives CDR1 LNHNV, CDR2 YYDKDF (reference sequence). With 1 base removed from V and 4 bases from J, the gap between germline ends came to 16 bases. The CDR3 DNA is TGTGCCACCAGCAGAGTGGTCGGTAGGGGAGGCACTGAAGCTTTCTTT. It specifies CATSRVVGRGGTEAFF.